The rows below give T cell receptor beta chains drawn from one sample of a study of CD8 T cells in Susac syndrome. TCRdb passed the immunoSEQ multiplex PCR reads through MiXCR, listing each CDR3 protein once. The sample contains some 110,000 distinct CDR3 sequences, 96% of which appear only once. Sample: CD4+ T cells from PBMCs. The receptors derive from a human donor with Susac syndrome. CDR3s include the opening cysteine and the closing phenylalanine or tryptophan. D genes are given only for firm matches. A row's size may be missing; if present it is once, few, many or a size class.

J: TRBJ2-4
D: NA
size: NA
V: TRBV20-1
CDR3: CSADGELKNIQYF
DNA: TGCAGTGCTGATGGCGAACTAAAAAACATTCAGTACTTC

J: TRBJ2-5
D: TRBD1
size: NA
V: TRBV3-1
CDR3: CASSLWTGKETQYF
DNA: TGTGCCAGCAGCCTATGGACAGGGAAAGAGACCCAGTACTTC

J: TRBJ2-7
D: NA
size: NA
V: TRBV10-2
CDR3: CASSEWGKRTVGQYF
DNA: TGCGCCAGCAGTGAGTGGGGAAAAAGGACAGTAGGGCAGTACTTC

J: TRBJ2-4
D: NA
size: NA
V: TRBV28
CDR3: CASSSPVLAKNIQYF
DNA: TGTGCCAGCAGTTCCCCAGTCTTAGCCAAAAACATTCAGTACTTC

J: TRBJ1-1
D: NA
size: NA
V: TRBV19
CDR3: CASSSGSLNTEAFF
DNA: TGTGCCAGTAGTAGTGGAAGTTTGAACACTGAAGCTTTCTTT

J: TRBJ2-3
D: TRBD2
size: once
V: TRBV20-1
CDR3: CSARDPRGTSGSTDTQYF
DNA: TGCAGTGCTAGAGATCCCAGGGGTACTAGCGGTAGCACAGATACGCAGTATTTT

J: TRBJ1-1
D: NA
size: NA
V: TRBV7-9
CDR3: CASSPQGTSDTEAFF
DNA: TGTGCCAGCAGCCCGCAGGGGACATCGGACACTGAAGCTTTCTTT

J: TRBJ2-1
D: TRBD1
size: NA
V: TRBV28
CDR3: CASSFLTGTYNEQFF
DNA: TGTGCCAGCAGTTTTTTGACAGGGACCTACAATGAGCAGTTCTTC

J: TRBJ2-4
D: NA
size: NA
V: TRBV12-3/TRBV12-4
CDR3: CASSQTTGAKNIQYF
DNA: TGTGCCAGCAGCCAAACCACGGGAGCCAAAAACATTCAGTACTTC

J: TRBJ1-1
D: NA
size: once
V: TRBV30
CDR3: CAWGRERYTEAFF
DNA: TGTGCCTGGGGTAGGGAGCGATACACTGAAGCTTTCTTT

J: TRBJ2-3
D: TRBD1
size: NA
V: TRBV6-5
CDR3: CASSYSTGVADTQYF
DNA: TGTGCCAGCAGTTACTCGACAGGGGTTGCAGATACGCAGTATTTT

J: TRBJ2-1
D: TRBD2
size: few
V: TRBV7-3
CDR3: CASSLGTTSYNEQFF
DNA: TGTGCCAGCAGCTTAGGGACTACCTCCTACAATGAGCAGTTCTTC

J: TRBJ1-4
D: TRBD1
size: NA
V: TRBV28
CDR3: CASRMGQTSTNEKLFF
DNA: TGTGCCAGCAGGATGGGACAGACCTCAACTAATGAAAAACTGTTTTTT

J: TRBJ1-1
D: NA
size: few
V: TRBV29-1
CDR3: CSVVGRGNTEAFF
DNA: TGCAGCGTTGTTGGGCGAGGGAACACTGAAGCTTTCTTT

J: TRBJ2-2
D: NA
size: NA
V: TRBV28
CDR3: CASSTPQGNSGELFF
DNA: TGTGCCAGCAGCACCCCGCAGGGTAATTCCGGGGAGCTGTTTTTT

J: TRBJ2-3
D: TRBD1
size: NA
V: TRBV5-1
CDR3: CASRLGTATTDTQYF
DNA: TGCGCCAGCAGACTCGGGACAGCCACCACAGATACGCAGTATTTT

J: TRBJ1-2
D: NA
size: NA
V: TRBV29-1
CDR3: CSVSADRTSGYTF
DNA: TGCAGCGTGAGCGCAGACAGGACGAGTGGCTACACCTTC

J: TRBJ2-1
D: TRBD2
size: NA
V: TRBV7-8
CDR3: CASSLVVLAGVFEQFF
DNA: TGTGCCAGCAGCTTAGTAGTACTAGCGGGAGTATTTGAGCAGTTCTTC

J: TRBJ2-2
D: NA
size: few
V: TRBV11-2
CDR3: CASSPDSNTGELFF
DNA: TGTGCCAGCAGCCCCGACTCAAACACCGGGGAGCTGTTTTTT

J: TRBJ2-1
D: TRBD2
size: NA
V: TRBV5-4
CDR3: CASSLATSLHEQFF
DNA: TGTGCCAGCAGCTTGGCGACTAGCCTCCATGAGCAGTTCTTC

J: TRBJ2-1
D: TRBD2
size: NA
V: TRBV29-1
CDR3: CSVAPGLVNEQFF
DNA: TGCAGCGTTGCACCGGGACTAGTGAATGAGCAGTTCTTC

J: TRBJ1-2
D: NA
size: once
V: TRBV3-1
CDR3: CASSPEGGGGYGYTF
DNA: TGTGCCAGCAGCCCAGAGGGGGGCGGAGGCTATGGCTACACCTTC

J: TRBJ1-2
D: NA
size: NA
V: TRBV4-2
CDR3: CASSQADAGYGYTF
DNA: TGTGCCAGCAGCCAAGCAGACGCGGGCTATGGCTACACCTTC